This T cell receptor beta chain derives from a study of T cell responses to AZD1222 COVID-19 vaccine. This CDR3 is 16 amino acids long. V lost 8 bases and J 0 bases, leaving 17 bases between the germline ends. The germline V gene encodes CDR1 SNHLY and CDR2 FYNNEI. Study-level results: CD4 TCRs associated with vaccination spanned spike, dominating at 160-218 and 743-854.

TCRdb's table, derived via immunoSEQ multiplex PCR, lists solely in-frame clones and lacks some. Among around 150,000 clones, roughly 92% were seen once, and the ten largest hold over 0.95%. This clone showed up just once. As yet, its antigen is unknown. This TCR derives from an adult in good health. This chain connects TRBV2 to TRBJ1-3; no definite D call. The sequencing used peripheral blood, collected on day 0 of AZD1222 vaccination. CDR3 amino acids: CASSGLRVDSGNTIYF. In DNA form, the CDR3 reads TGTGCCAGCTCTGGTTTGAGGGTCGACTCTGGAAACACCATATATTTT.